The T cell receptor (beta chain) under discussion was sequenced for a study of shared clonotypes between healthy human individuals. Overall study context: CD4 naive and memory got three plates each, CD8 naive two, CD8 memory one.

Deep-level settings were used for running the assay. Produced via immunoSEQ multiplex PCR; TCRdb's table is partial and in-frame only. The profile covers some 1.1 million clones, with approximately 80% appearing a single time and more than 0.85% taken by the ten largest. CDR1 and CDR2 (germline): SGHNT, YYREEE (reference sequence). The CDR3 is 14 residues long. V gave up 2 bases and J gave up 8 bases; unmatched junction bases: 5. Sequencing was carried out using memory CD4+ T cells from PBMCs. Subset described: CD45RA-negative fraction. J is TRBJ2-1 and V is TRBV5-4, with 9 bases matching TRBD2. This TCR was recovered from a man younger than 30 in good health. Some clones in this sample may be carry-over from other donors' samples. The CDR3 DNA reads as TGTGCCAGCAGCTTTCGTAGCGGGAGTGATGAGCAGTTCTTC. Protein: CASSFRSGSDEQFF.